Below, 5 T cell receptor beta chains from the same sample are listed, as sequenced in a study of shared clonotypes between healthy human individuals. Sequenced by immunoSEQ multiplex PCR; TCRdb stores in-frame clones only, minus some. The data contain hundreds of thousands of clones, about 76% of them singletons. Material for sequencing was PBMCs. The receptors were gathered from a woman between 40 and 50 years old in good health. Some clones in this sample may be carry-over from other donors' samples.

The chain combines TRBV14 with TRBJ2-1; no clear D gene. The CDR3 is 12 residues long. Germline V gives CDR1 SGHDN, CDR2 FVKESK. Between the trimmed V and J ends, which lost 4 bases and 6 bases, there was a span of 7 bases. The CDR3 DNA reads TGTGCCAGCAGCCTTTTTCGCAATGAGCAGTTCTTC. It translates to CASSLFRNEQFF.

The CDR3 DNA is TGTGCCAGTAGTACGCCCCAAGGTAGCAATCAGCCCCAGCATTTT. Residues: CASSTPQGSNQPQHF. This chain links TRBV19 with TRBJ1-5; D gene unclear. Germline values: CDR1 LNHDA, CDR2 SQIVND (reference sequence). The CDR3 is 15 amino acids. V shed 4 bases and J shed 0 bases, with 10 bases lying between them.

The V call is TRBV5-4, the J call TRBJ1-2, with 9 nucleotides matching TRBD1. Germline V CDR1 and CDR2: SGHNT, YYREEE (reference sequence). The CDR3 has 13 amino acids. J was trimmed by 7 bases and V by 5 bases; bases with no gene match: 6. CDR3 protein: CASSLDRGSGYTF. The DNA for the CDR3 is TGTGCCAGCAGTCTGGACAGGGGTAGTGGCTACACCTTC.

The V gene is TRBV5-4, the J gene TRBJ1-2; D remains unclear. The ends were cut back, 0 bases at V and 8 bases at J, with 14 bases in the middle. The germline CDR1 and CDR2 sequences are SGHNT and YYREEE (reference sequence). CDR3 size: 14 residues. The CDR3 sequence: CASSLAWNFRGYTF. For the CDR3, the DNA is TGTGCCAGCAGCTTGGCCTGGAACTTTAGGGGCTACACCTTC. Together with reference TRBV5-4 and TRBJ1-2, the CDR3 gives the full variable domain: ETGVTQSPTHLIKTRGQQVTLRCSSQSGHNTVSWYQQALGQGPQFIFQYYREEENGRGNFPPRFSGLQFPNYSSELNVNALELDDSALYLCASSLAWNFRGYTFGSGTRLTVV.

This chain uses TRBV28 with TRBJ2-1; D perhaps matches TRBD1 (6 bases). The CDR3 has 14 amino acids. Germline values: CDR1 MDHEN, CDR2 SYDVKM. V shed 4 bases and J shed 7 bases, with 14 bases lying between them. CDR3 residues: CASSWGQSPNEQFF. CDR3 nucleotide sequence: TGTGCCAGCAGTTGGGGACAAAGTCCAAATGAGCAGTTCTTC.